These 26 T cell receptor beta chains originate from one sample sequenced in a study of blood T cell repertoires in COVID-19. Sequenced by immunoSEQ multiplex PCR; TCRdb stores in-frame clones only, minus some. The profile shows 250,000 to 350,000 clones, 89% of them singletons. The sample was peripheral blood. The receptors stem from a woman between 35 and 50 years old who had recovered from COVID-19.

The count of this clone is one. V gene TRBV7-3 combines with J gene TRBJ2-1; TRBD2 might be the D (6 bases). Germline CDR1 SGHTA, CDR2 FQGTGA. Trimming shortened V by 5 bases and J by 2 bases, and 13 bases separated the two germline ends. The CDR3 is 15 amino acids. CDR3 sequence (DNA): TGTGCCAGCAGCGCCCAGCTAGCGACCTACAATGAGCAGTTCTTC. It codes for CASSAQLATYNEQFF. Filled out from reference TRBV7-3 and TRBJ2-1, the complete variable domain reads GAGVSQTPSNKVTEKGKYVELRCDPISGHTALYWYRQSLGQGPEFLIYFQGTGAADDSGLPNDRFFAVRPEGSVSTLKIQRTERGDSAVYLCASSAQLATYNEQFFGPGTRLTVL.

The genes are TRBV11-3 and TRBJ1-6, with D possibly being TRBD1 (6 bases). The germline gives CDR1 SGHNT, CDR2 YENEEA. The CDR3 extends over 15 amino acids. V was shortened by 1 base and J by 13 bases, with 17 bases between the two germline ends. The CDR3 DNA follows: TGTGCCAGCAGCTTAGGCCTCGGACAGTTTACTCCCCTCCACTTT. It yields the protein CASSLGLGQFTPLHF.

The rearrangement links TRBV10-1 to TRBJ2-7; 13 bases match TRBD2. The CDR3 spans 15 residues. Germline V CDR1 and CDR2: WNHNN, SYGVQD (reference sequence). The trim removed 3 bases at V and 2 bases at J, leaving 1 base unmatched. The DNA of the CDR3 is TGCGCCAGCAGTGAAGGGACTAGCGGGGCCTACGAGCAGTACTTC. Protein sequence: CASSEGTSGAYEQYF.

This chain joins TRBV5-1 and TRBJ2-7; TRBD2 matches at 7 bases. V lost 5 bases, J lost 3 bases, and 5 bases stayed unmatched. The CDR3 has 13 amino acids. Germline CDR1 and CDR2: SGHRS and YFSETQ. DNA for the CDR3: TGCGCCAGCAGGGCTAGCGGACACTACGAGCAGTACTTC. This sequence encodes CASRASGHYEQYF.

The chain carries TRBV19 and TRBJ2-5; 10 bases map to TRBD1. Germline V gives CDR1 LNHDA, CDR2 SQIVND (reference sequence). Losses at the gene ends were 4 bases for V and 5 bases for J; bases not matched to a gene: 13. This CDR3 has 17 amino acids. In nucleotides, the CDR3 is TGTGCCAGTAGTACCCTATACGGACAGGGGGTTAGGGAGACCCAGTACTTC. As protein: CASSTLYGQGVRETQYF.

This clone was detected once. This rearrangement joins TRBV7-2 to TRBJ1-5; D is undetermined. Germline CDR1 and CDR2: SGHTA and FQGNSA. This CDR3 has 14 residues. With 1 base removed from V and 2 bases from J, the gap between germline ends came to 6 bases. The CDR3 loop is CASSLGIGNQPQHF. In nucleotides, the CDR3 is TGTGCCAGCAGCTTAGGTATAGGCAATCAGCCCCAGCATTTT.

The J gene is TRBJ1-3, the V gene TRBV7-8; 8 bases map to TRBD1. This CDR3 has 16 amino acids. The junction had 3 bases not matched to a gene; V was cut back by 0 bases and J by 2 bases. Germline CDR1 SGHVS, CDR2 FQNEAQ. The CDR3 sequence: CASSLAGQVTGNTIYF. CDR3 DNA: TGTGCCAGCAGCTTAGCGGGACAGGTCACTGGAAACACCATATATTTT.

The gene calls are TRBV19 and TRBJ1-5; D gene unclear. The CDR3 sequence is 12 residues long. V gave up 7 bases and J gave up 4 bases, with 8 bases separating them. The V gene's germline CDR1 is LNHDA and CDR2 SQIVND (reference sequence). The CDR3 DNA reads as TGTGCCAGTAAATACGGGAATCAGCCCCAGCATTTT. This encodes CASKYGNQPQHF.

The CDR3 bases are TGTGCCAGCAGCTTATGGGACAGGGGATCTGGAAACACCATATATTTT. This codes for CASSLWDRGSGNTIYF. The V gene is TRBV7-9, the J gene TRBJ1-3; 10 bases agree with TRBD1. In germline, CDR1 is SEHNR, CDR2 FQNEAQ (reference sequence). CDR3 length equals 16 residues. The junction had 2 bases not matched to a gene; V was cut back by 2 bases and J by 1 base.

The chain is built from TRBV11-3 and TRBJ1-6; 9 nucleotides match TRBD1. The CDR3 has 18 residues. Germline assignment: CDR1 SGHNT and CDR2 YENEEA. J was trimmed by 2 bases and V by 5 bases; bases with no gene match: 10. The CDR3 here is CASSRDRVVDPYNSPLHF. CDR3 nucleotide sequence: TGTGCCAGCAGCCGGGACAGGGTCGTAGACCCCTATAATTCACCCCTCCACTTT.

V is TRBV2 and J is TRBJ2-7; TRBD1 might be the D (5 bases). V lost 2 bases to trimming and J lost 9 bases, with 23 bases between them. The CDR3 covers 16 residues. From germline, CDR1 is SNHLY and CDR2 FYNNEI. CDR3 nucleotide sequence: TGTGCCAGCAGTGAATTAGAGGTGACAGCCCGAAATAGGCAGTACTTC. Amino acids: CASSELEVTARNRQYF.

V usage is TRBV30 and J usage is TRBJ1-3, with 10 bases fitting TRBD1. CDR3 length: 14 amino acids. The germline V gene encodes CDR1 GTSNPN and CDR2 SVGIG (reference sequence). J lost 7 bases, V lost 5 bases, and 8 bases had no gene match. The CDR3 DNA reads TGTGCCTGGGAGTCCGGGACAGGGGTTAACACCATATATTTT. Translated: CAWESGTGVNTIYF.

The rearrangement joins TRBV5-5 to TRBJ2-5, with 8 bases that match TRBD1. In germline, CDR1 is SGHKS, CDR2 YYEKEE (reference sequence). Trimming cost V 0 bases and J 1 base; bases outside gene matches: 5. There are 16 residues in the CDR3. The CDR3 spells CASSLGTGSLQETQYF. The CDR3 DNA reads as TGTGCCAGCAGCTTGGGGACAGGGAGCCTCCAAGAGACCCAGTACTTC.

This clone was picked up one time. V is TRBV11-3 and J is TRBJ2-1, with a tentative D call TRBD2 (5 bases). The V and J ends lost 5 bases and 8 bases respectively, with 13 bases between them. This CDR3 spans 13 amino acids. Germline V CDR1 and CDR2: SGHNT, YENEEA. The CDR3, as DNA: TGTGCCAGCAGCCTGGGGAGTGTCGATGAGCAGTTCTTC. It encodes CASSLGSVDEQFF.

This chain joins TRBV7-9 and TRBJ2-1, with TRBD2 as a possible D gene (6 bases). Per the germline V gene, CDR1 is SEHNR and CDR2 is FQNEAQ (reference sequence). The CDR3 is made up of 16 amino acids. Trimming took off 5 bases at V and 4 bases at J, with 18 bases between the two ends. The CDR3 nucleotides read TGTGCCAGCAGCCCCACGGCTAGCGCGGGGTACAATGAGCAGTTCTTC. Amino acids: CASSPTASAGYNEQFF. Based on the CDR3 plus reference TRBV7-9 and TRBJ2-1, the full variable domain is DTGVSQNPRHKITKRGQNVTFRCDPISEHNRLYWYRQTLGQGPEFLTYFQNEAQLEKSRLLSDRFSAERPKGSFSTLEIQRTEQGDSAMYLCASSPTASAGYNEQFFGPGTRLTVL.

The rearrangement links TRBV9 to TRBJ2-2; the D is unclear. The CDR3 has 14 residues. V dropped 3 bases and J dropped 5 bases, with 11 bases sitting between them. Germline V lookup: CDR1 SGDLS, CDR2 YYNGEE. In DNA form, the CDR3 reads TGTGCCAGCAGCGCCCTTCCTGCGACCGGGGAGCTGTTTTTT. Amino acids: CASSALPATGELFF.

The chain has TRBV14 and TRBJ2-7; 7 bases fit TRBD1. Germline V gene sequence: CDR1 SGHDN, CDR2 FVKESK. V lost 1 base, J lost 0 bases, and 9 bases stayed unmatched. The CDR3 totals 17 residues. CDR3 sequence reads: CASSQAIGTASSYEQYF. CDR3 bases: TGTGCCAGCAGCCAAGCAATTGGGACAGCGAGCTCCTACGAGCAGTACTTC. Looking up the rest from reference TRBV14 and TRBJ2-7 gives the full variable domain: EAGVTQFPSHSVIEKGQTVTLRCDPISGHDNLYWYRRVMGKEIKFLLHFVKESKQDESGMPNNRFLAERTGGTYSTLKVQPAELEDSGVYFCASSQAIGTASSYEQYFGPGTRLTVT.

The chain joins TRBV6-1 to TRBJ1-4; D call uncertain. Germline CDR1 and CDR2: MNHNS and SASEGT. Trimming took 0 bases from V and 8 from J, leaving 16 bases between them. The CDR3 runs to 16 residues. The CDR3 coding sequence is TGTGCCAGCAGTGAAGCGCTAGGCAGCGTCGAGGAAAAACTGTTTTTT. It specifies CASSEALGSVEEKLFF.

This clone was found once. The chain links TRBV9 to TRBJ2-2, with TRBD2 identical over 9 bases. The V and J ends lost 2 bases and 0 bases, in that order; junction bases with no gene match: 2. Germline V lookup: CDR1 SGDLS, CDR2 YYNGEE. The CDR3 has 16 residues. CDR3 protein: CASSVSGSANTGELFF. The CDR3 nucleotides are TGTGCCAGCAGCGTTAGCGGGAGCGCGAACACCGGGGAGCTGTTTTTT.

The chain carries TRBV6-1 and TRBJ2-7; 10 bases agree with TRBD2. Looked up from germline, CDR1 is MNHNS and CDR2 is SASEGT. V trimming: 1 base; J trimming: 3 bases; junction bases outside the gene matches: 15. The CDR3 consists of 19 residues. In nucleotides, the CDR3 is TGTGCCAGCAGTGAAGAGCTAGCGGGAGCTGGGGGACTCTACTACGAGCAGTACTTC. Translation gives CASSEELAGAGGLYYEQYF.

This chain joins TRBV6-6 and TRBJ2-1; maybe TRBD2 (5 bases). Trimming pared 3 bases from V and 6 bases from J, leaving 12 bases between. Per germline, CDR1 MNHNY and CDR2 SVGAGI (reference sequence). CDR3 length: 14 amino acids. The CDR3 is CASSYKVAINEQFF. The CDR3 DNA reads as TGTGCCAGCAGTTATAAGGTAGCGATCAATGAGCAGTTCTTC.

This chain joins TRBV7-9 and TRBJ2-2, with 10 bases identical to TRBD1. The CDR3 has 15 amino acids. The V segment lost 5 bases and the J segment 5 bases; nucleotides outside the gene matches: 5. Germline CDR1 SEHNR, CDR2 FQNEAQ (reference sequence). CDR3 amino acids: CASSRQGARTGELFF. The DNA for the CDR3 is TGTGCCAGCAGCAGACAGGGGGCTCGGACCGGGGAGCTGTTTTTT.

J is TRBJ2-1 and V is TRBV9; 7 nucleotides line up with TRBD2. The CDR3 runs to 13 residues. Germline V gene lookup returns CDR1 SGDLS and CDR2 YYNGEE. J gave up 6 bases and V 5 bases, and 5 bases lay outside the gene matches. The CDR3 bases are TGTGCCAGCAGAGAGGGAGGGATCAATGAGCAGTTCTTC. Protein: CASREGGINEQFF.

This sequence joins TRBV4-1 and TRBJ1-2; D is possibly TRBD1 (5 bases). The germline CDR1 and CDR2 sequences are MGHRA and YSYEKL. There are 19 residues in the CDR3. V lost 1 base and J 0 bases, leaving 21 bases between the germline ends. As DNA, the CDR3 is TGCGCCAGCAGCCAAGTCACGGGTTTAGGTTTAGGGGCTAACTATGGCTACACCTTC. Its protein product is CASSQVTGLGLGANYGYTF.

The V and J genes are TRBV27 and TRBJ2-2; 9 nucleotides line up with TRBD2. CDR1 MNHEY and CDR2 SMNVEV come from the germline V gene (reference sequence). The CDR3 is 16 amino acids. With V trimmed by 5 bases and J by 6 bases, 10 bases remained unmatched. CDR3 DNA: TGTGCCAGCAGTCCCCCGGGACTAGCAATCGCCGGGGAGCTGTTTTTT. Residues: CASSPPGLAIAGELFF.

This clone was seen only once. V and J are TRBV7-9 and TRBJ1-5; D uncertain. Germline CDR1 and CDR2: SEHNR and FQNEAQ (reference sequence). The V gene lost 1 base and the J gene lost 0 bases, with 13 bases spanning the gap. The CDR3 totals 17 residues. For the CDR3, the DNA is TGTGCCAGCAGCTTAGAGTCAGGTCCTTATAGCAATCAGCCCCAGCATTTT. The encoded protein is CASSLESGPYSNQPQHF.